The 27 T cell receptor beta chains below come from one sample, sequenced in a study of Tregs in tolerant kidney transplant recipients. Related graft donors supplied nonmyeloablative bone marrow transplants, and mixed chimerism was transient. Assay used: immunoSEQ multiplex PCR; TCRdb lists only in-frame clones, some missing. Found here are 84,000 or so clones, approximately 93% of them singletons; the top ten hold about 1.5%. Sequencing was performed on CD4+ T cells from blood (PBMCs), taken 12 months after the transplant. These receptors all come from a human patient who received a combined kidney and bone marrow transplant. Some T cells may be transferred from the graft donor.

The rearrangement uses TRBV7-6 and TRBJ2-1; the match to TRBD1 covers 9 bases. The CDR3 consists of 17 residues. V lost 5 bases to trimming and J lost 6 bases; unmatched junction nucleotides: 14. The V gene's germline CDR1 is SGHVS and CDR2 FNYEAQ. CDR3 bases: TGTGCCAGCAGCCTAAGTGCCGGGACAGGGTTATCCAATGAGCAGTTCTTC. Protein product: CASSLSAGTGLSNEQFF.

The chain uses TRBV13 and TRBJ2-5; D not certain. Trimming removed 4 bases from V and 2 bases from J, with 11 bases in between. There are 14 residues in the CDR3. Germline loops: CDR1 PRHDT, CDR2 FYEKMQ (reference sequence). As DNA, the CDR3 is TGTGCCAGCAGCTCCCGTTGGAGTCAAGAGACCCAGTACTTC. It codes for CASSSRWSQETQYF.

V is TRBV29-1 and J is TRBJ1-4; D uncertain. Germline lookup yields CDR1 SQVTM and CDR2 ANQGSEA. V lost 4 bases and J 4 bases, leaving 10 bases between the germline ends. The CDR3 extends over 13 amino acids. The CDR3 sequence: CSVVWANNEKLFF. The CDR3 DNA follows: TGCAGCGTTGTGTGGGCGAATAATGAAAAACTGTTTTTT.

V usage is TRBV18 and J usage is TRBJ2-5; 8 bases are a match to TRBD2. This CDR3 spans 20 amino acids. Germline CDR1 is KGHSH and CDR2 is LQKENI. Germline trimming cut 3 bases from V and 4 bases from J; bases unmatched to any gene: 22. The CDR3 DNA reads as TGTGCCAGCTCACCCTATCCTCAGTCCGGGGCGGGAGGTGCCGGAGAGACCCAGTACTTC. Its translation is CASSPYPQSGAGGAGETQYF.

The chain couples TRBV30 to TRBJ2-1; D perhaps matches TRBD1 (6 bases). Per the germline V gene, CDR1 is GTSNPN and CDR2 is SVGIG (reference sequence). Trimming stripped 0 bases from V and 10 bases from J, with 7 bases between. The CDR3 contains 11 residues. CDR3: CAWSVGTEQFF. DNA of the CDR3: TGTGCCTGGAGTGTCGGGACAGAGCAGTTCTTC.

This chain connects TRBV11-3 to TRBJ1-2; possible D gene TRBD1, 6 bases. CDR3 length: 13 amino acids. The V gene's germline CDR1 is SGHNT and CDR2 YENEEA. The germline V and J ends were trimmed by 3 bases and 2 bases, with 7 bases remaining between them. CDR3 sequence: CASSLGQNYGYTF. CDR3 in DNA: TGTGCCAGCAGCTTGGGACAAAACTATGGCTACACCTTC. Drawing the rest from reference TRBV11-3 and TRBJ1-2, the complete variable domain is EAGVVQSPRYKIIEKKQPVAFWCNPISGHNTLYWYLQNLGQGPELLIRYENEEAVDDSQLPKDRFSAERLKGVDSTLKIQPAELGDSAVYLCASSLGQNYGYTFGSGTRLTVV.

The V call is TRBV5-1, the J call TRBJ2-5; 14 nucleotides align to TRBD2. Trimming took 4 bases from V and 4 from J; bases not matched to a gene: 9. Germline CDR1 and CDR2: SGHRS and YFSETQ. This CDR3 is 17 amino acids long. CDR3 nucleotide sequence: TGCGCCAGCAGCCCCGATGGGACTAGCGGGAGACGAGAGACCCAGTACTTC. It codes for CASSPDGTSGRRETQYF.

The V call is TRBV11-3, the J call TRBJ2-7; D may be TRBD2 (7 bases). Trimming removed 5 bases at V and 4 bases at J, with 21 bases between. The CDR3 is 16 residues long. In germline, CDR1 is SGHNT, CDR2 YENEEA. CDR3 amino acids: CASSPLGGTPIYEQYF. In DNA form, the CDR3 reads TGTGCCAGCAGCCCCCTGGGAGGGACACCCATTTACGAGCAGTACTTC. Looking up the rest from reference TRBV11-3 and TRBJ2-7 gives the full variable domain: EAGVVQSPRYKIIEKKQPVAFWCNPISGHNTLYWYLQNLGQGPELLIRYENEEAVDDSQLPKDRFSAERLKGVDSTLKIQPAELGDSAVYLCASSPLGGTPIYEQYFGPGTRLTVT.

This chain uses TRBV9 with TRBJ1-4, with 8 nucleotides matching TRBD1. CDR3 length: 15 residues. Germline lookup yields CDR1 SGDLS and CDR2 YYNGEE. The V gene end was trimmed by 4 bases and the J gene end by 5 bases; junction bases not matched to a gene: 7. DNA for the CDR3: TGTGCCAGCAGCAATGGACAGGGAATAAATGAAAAACTGTTTTTT. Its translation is CASSNGQGINEKLFF.

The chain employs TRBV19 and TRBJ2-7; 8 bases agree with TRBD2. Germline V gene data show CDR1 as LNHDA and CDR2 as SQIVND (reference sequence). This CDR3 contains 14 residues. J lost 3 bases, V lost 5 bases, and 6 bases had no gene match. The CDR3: CASSVGLAGYEQYF. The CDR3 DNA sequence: TGTGCCAGTAGTGTCGGCCTAGCGGGCTACGAGCAGTACTTC.

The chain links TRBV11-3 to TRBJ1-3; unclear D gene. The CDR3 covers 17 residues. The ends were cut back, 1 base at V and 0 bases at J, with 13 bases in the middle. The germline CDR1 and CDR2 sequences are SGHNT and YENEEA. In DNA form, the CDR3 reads TGTGCCAGCAGCTTAGGAGGAGGCTATGGCTCTGGAAACACCATATATTTT. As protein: CASSLGGGYGSGNTIYF.

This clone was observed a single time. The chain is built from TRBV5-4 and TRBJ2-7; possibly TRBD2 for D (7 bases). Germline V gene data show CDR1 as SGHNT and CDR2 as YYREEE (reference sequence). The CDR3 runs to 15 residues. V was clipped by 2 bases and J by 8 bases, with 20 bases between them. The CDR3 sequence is CASSFGGGAPGKQYF. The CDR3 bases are TGTGCCAGCAGCTTTGGCGGGGGCGCTCCGGGGAAGCAGTACTTC.

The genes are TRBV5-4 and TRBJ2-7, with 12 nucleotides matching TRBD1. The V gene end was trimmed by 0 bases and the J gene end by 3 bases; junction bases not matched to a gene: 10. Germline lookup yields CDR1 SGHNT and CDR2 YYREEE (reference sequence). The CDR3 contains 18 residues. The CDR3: CASSLDGTGGPGVYEQYF. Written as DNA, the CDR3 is TGTGCCAGCAGCTTGGATGGGACAGGGGGCCCAGGGGTCTACGAGCAGTACTTC.

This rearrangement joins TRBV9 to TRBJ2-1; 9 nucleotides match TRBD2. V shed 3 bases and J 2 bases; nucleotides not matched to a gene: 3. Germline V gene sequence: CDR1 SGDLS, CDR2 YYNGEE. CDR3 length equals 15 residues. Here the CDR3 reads CASSGLAVPYNEQFF. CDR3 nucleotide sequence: TGTGCCAGCAGCGGACTAGCGGTCCCCTACAATGAGCAGTTCTTC. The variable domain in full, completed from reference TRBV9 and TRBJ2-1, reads DSGVTQTPKHLITATGQRVTLRCSPRSGDLSVYWYQQSLDQGLQFLIQYYNGEERAKGNILERFSAQQFPDLHSELNLSSLELGDSALYFCASSGLAVPYNEQFFGPGTRLTVL.

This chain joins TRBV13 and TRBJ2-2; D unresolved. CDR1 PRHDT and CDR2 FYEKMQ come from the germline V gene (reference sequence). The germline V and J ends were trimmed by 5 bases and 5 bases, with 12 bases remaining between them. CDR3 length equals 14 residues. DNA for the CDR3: TGTGCCAGCAGCCCTCCCTCACGGACCGGGGAGCTGTTTTTT. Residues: CASSPPSRTGELFF. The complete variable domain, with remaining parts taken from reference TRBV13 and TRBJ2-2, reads AAGVIQSPRHLIKEKRETATLKCYPIPRHDTVYWYQQGPGQDPQFLISFYEKMQSDKGSIPDRFSAQQFSDYHSELNMSSLELGDSALYFCASSPPSRTGELFFGEGSRLTVL.

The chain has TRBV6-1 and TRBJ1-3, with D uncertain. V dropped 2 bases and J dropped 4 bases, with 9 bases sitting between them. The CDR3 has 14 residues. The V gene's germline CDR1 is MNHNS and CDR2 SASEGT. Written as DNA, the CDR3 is TGTGCCAGCAGTGAAAGAGGGCCCGGAAACACCATATATTTT. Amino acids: CASSERGPGNTIYF.

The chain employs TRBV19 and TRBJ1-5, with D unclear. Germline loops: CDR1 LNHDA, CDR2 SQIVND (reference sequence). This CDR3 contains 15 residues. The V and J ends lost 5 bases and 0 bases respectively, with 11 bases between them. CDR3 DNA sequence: TGTGCCAGTAGTTTTACCAGAAATAGCAATCAGCCCCAGCATTTT. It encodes CASSFTRNSNQPQHF. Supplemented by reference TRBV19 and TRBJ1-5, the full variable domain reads DGGITQSPKYLFRKEGQNVTLSCEQNLNHDAMYWYRQDPGQGLRLIYYSQIVNDFQKGDIAEGYSVSREKKESFPLTVTSAQKNPTAFYLCASSFTRNSNQPQHFGDGTRLSIL.

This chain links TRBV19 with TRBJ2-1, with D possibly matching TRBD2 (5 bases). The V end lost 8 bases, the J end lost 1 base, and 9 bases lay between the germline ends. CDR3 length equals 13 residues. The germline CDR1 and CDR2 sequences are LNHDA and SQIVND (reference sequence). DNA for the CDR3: TGTGCCAGTGAGGGCAGATCCTACAATGAGCAGTTCTTC. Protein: CASEGRSYNEQFF. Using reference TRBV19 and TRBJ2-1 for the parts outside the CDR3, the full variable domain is DGGITQSPKYLFRKEGQNVTLSCEQNLNHDAMYWYRQDPGQGLRLIYYSQIVNDFQKGDIAEGYSVSREKKESFPLTVTSAQKNPTAFYLCASEGRSYNEQFFGPGTRLTVL.

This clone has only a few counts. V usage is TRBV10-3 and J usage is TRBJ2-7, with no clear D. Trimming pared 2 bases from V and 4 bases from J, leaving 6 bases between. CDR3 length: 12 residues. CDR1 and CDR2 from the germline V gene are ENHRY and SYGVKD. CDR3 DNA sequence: TGTGCCATCAGTGAGGGTAGTTACGAGCAGTACTTC. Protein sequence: CAISEGSYEQYF.

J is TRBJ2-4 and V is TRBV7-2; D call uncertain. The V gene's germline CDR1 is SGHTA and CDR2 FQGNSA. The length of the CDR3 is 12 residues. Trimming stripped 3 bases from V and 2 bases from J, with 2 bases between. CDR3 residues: CASSFSKNIQYF. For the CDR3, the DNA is TGTGCCAGCAGCTTCTCCAAAAACATTCAGTACTTC. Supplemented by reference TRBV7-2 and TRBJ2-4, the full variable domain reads GAGVSQSPSNKVTEKGKDVELRCDPISGHTALYWYRQSLGQGLEFLIYFQGNSAPDKSGLPSDRFSAERTGGSVSTLTIQRTQQEDSAVYLCASSFSKNIQYFGAGTRLSVL.

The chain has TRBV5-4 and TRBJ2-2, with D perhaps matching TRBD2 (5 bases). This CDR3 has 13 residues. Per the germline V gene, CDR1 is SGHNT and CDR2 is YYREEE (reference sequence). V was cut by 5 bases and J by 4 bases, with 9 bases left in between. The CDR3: CASRGGVTGELFF. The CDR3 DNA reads TGTGCCAGCAGAGGAGGTGTCACCGGGGAGCTGTTTTTT.

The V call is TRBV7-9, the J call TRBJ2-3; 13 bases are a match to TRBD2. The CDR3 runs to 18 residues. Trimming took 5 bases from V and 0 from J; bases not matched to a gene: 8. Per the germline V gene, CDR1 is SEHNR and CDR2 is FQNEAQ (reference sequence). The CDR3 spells CASSHTSGGALSTDTQYF. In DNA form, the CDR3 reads TGTGCCAGCAGCCACACTAGCGGGGGGGCCTTAAGCACAGATACGCAGTATTTT. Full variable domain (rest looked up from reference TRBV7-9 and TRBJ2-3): DTGVSQNPRHKITKRGQNVTFRCDPISEHNRLYWYRQTLGQGPEFLTYFQNEAQLEKSRLLSDRFSAERPKGSFSTLEIQRTEQGDSAMYLCASSHTSGGALSTDTQYFGPGTRLTVL.

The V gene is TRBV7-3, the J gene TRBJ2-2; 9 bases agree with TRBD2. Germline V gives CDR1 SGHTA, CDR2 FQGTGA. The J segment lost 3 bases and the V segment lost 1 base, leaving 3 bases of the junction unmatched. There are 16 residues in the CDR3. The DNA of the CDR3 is TGTGCCAGCAGCTTAAATGCGGGGGGGGACACCGGGGAGCTGTTTTTT. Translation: CASSLNAGGDTGELFF. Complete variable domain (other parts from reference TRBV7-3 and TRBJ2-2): GAGVSQTPSNKVTEKGKYVELRCDPISGHTALYWYRQSLGQGPEFLIYFQGTGAADDSGLPNDRFFAVRPEGSVSTLKIQRTERGDSAVYLCASSLNAGGDTGELFFGEGSRLTVL.

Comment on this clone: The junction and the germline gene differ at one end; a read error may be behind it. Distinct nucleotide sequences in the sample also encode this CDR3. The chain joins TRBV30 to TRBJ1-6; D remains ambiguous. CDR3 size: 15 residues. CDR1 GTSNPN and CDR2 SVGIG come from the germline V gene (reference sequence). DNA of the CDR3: TGTGCCTGGAGTTTCGTTGGGGAGGGCAATTCCCCCCTCCACTTT. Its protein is CAWSFVGEGNSPLHF.

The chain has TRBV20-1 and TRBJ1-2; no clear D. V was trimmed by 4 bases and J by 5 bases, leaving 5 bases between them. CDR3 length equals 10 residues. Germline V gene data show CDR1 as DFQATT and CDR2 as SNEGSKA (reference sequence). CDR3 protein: CSAILYGYTF. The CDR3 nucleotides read TGCAGTGCTATCCTGTATGGCTACACCTTC.

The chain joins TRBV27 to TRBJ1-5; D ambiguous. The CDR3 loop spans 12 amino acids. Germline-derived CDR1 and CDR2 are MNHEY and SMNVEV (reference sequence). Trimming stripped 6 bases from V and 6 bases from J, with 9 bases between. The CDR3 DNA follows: TGTGCCAGCAGCCGATCGGGTCAGCCCCAGCATTTT. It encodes CASSRSGQPQHF.

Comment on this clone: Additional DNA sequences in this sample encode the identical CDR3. The CDR3 protein is CASSSSISSSYNSPLHF. The CDR3 nucleotides are TGTGCCAGCAGTTCTTCAATCTCTAGCTCCTATAATTCACCCCTCCACTTT. The chain has TRBV27 and TRBJ1-6; D is ambiguous. Deletions cut 4 bases from V and 0 bases from J, with 13 bases between. Looked up from germline, CDR1 is MNHEY and CDR2 is SMNVEV (reference sequence). The CDR3 runs to 17 residues.